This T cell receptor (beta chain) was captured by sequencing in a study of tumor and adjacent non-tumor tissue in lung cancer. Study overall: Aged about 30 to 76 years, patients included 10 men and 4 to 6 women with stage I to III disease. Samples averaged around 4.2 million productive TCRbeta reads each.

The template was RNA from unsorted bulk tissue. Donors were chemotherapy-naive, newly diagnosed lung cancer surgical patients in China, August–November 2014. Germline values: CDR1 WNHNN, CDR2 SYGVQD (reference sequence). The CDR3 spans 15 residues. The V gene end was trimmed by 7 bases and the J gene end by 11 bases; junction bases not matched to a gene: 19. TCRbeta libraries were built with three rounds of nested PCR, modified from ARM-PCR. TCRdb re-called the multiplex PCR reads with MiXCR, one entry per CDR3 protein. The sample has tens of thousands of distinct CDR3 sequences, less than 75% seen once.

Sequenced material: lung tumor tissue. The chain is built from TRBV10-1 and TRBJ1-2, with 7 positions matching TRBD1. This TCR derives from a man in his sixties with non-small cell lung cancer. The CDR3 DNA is TGCGCCAGCAAACTTCCGGGACAGCTTCGGTGCGGGTACACCTTC. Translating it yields CASKLPGQLRCGYTF.